The 9 T cell receptor beta chains below were found in one sample sequenced in a study of graft-versus-host responses after intestinal transplantation. Antigens for these TCRs are unknown. Method: immunoSEQ multiplex PCR; TCRdb's copy keeps in-frame clones and lacks some. The sample yields about 120,000 clones, 90% seen once. The specimen was unstimulated CD4+ T cells sorted from spleen or lymph node cells, collected before intestinal transplant. The receptors come from a human donor who received an intestinal transplant.

V usage is TRBV7-9 and J usage is TRBJ2-7; the match to TRBD1 covers 7 bases. Trimming at V came to 5 bases and at J to 4 bases, leaving 2 bases not matched to a gene. Per germline, CDR1 SEHNR and CDR2 FQNEAQ (reference sequence). This CDR3 comprises 12 residues. The CDR3 reads CASSQTGYEQYF. The CDR3 coding sequence is TGTGCCAGCAGCCAGACAGGGTACGAGCAGTACTTC.

The chain is built from TRBV7-9 and TRBJ2-5, with TRBD2 as a possible D gene (5 bases). The germline CDR1 and CDR2 sequences are SEHNR and FQNEAQ (reference sequence). This CDR3 region has 15 residues. The V gene lost 1 base and the J gene lost 5 bases, with 14 bases spanning the gap. The CDR3 reads CASSLELYRRETQYF. The CDR3 DNA sequence: TGTGCCAGCAGCTTAGAATTGTATCGGAGGGAGACCCAGTACTTC.

The chain links TRBV14 to TRBJ2-5; TRBD2 matches at 7 bases. The V segment lost 4 bases and the J segment 11 bases; nucleotides outside the gene matches: 10. CDR3 length: 13 residues. Germline lookup yields CDR1 SGHDN and CDR2 FVKESK. The CDR3 nucleotides read TGTGCCAGCAGCCGGGACTACTGGAGGGAGCAGTACTTC. Translating gives CASSRDYWREQYF.

The rearrangement links TRBV10-2 to TRBJ1-2; TRBD1 might be the D (5 bases). Germline lookup yields CDR1 WSHSY and CDR2 SAAADI. This CDR3 is 13 amino acids long. With 2 bases removed from V and 1 base from J, the gap between germline ends came to 5 bases. CDR3 in amino acids: CASSEGHNYGYTF. CDR3 coding DNA: TGCGCCAGCAGTGAGGGACATAACTATGGCTACACCTTC.

Concerning this clone: Relative to the germline gene, one junction end is altered; a read error may explain this. The CDR3 sequence: CASSQGPFSTNEKLFF. Here the CDR3 DNA reads TGCGCCAGCAGCCAAGGCCCTTTTTCAACTAATGAAAAGCTGTTTTTT. The rearrangement uses TRBV4-1 and TRBJ1-4; D not certain. Looked up from germline, CDR1 is MGHRA and CDR2 is YSYEKL. The CDR3 contains 16 residues.

This clone was observed a single time. This chain uses TRBV9 with TRBJ1-1; TRBD1 matches 11 bases. Germline assignment: CDR1 SGDLS and CDR2 YYNGEE. Trimming at V came to 4 bases and at J to 5 bases, leaving 7 bases not matched to a gene. The CDR3 consists of 15 residues. CDR3 in DNA: TGTGCCAGCAGCTCGGCCGGACAGGGGGCAACTGAAGCTTTCTTT. Amino acid sequence: CASSSAGQGATEAFF.

This chain links TRBV10-3 with TRBJ1-5, with TRBD1 matching over 7 bases. CDR1 is ENHRY, CDR2 SYGVKD, per germline. The V and J ends lost 0 bases and 3 bases, in that order; junction bases with no gene match: 8. This CDR3 is 17 amino acids long. The CDR3 loop is CAISESIGGTVNQPQHF. The CDR3 DNA reads as TGTGCCATCAGTGAGTCGATAGGGGGCACCGTCAATCAGCCCCAGCATTTT.

The CDR3 DNA reads TGTGCCAGCAGTTACTCTAGCGGGAGCACCGGGGAGCTGTTTTTT. Its translation: CASSYSSGSTGELFF. The gene calls are TRBV6-6 and TRBJ2-2; 9 bases line up with TRBD2. The V segment lost 0 bases and the J segment 4 bases; nucleotides outside the gene matches: 0. From germline, CDR1 is MNHNY and CDR2 SVGAGI (reference sequence). The CDR3 contains 15 residues.

The chain uses TRBV11-2 and TRBJ2-3; D is ambiguous. Trimming left V 0 bases short and J 6 bases short, with 10 bases between. The germline CDR1 and CDR2 sequences are SGHAT and FQNNGV. This CDR3 spans 14 amino acids. The DNA for the CDR3 is TGTGCCAGCAGCTTAGATGAGGCTCTGGATACGCAGTATTTT. This sequence encodes CASSLDEALDTQYF.